These 6 T cell receptor beta chains originate from one sample sequenced in a study of blood T cell repertoires in COVID-19. Generated by immunoSEQ multiplex PCR, the TCRdb table keeps only in-frame clones and is missing some. Here the sample spans 200,000 to 300,000 clones, 82% being singletons. Sequencing used peripheral blood. These receptors came from a woman aged 55 to 70 with active or convalescent COVID-19.

This clone was found many times. This sequence joins TRBV5-8 and TRBJ1-1; D call uncertain. The germline V gene has CDR1 SGHTS and CDR2 YDEGEE. V shed 4 bases and J shed 0 bases, with 13 bases lying between them. The CDR3 spans 15 residues. The CDR3 sequence is CASSRMDGMNTEAFF. The CDR3 DNA follows: TGTGCCAGCAGCCGTATGGACGGGATGAACACTGAAGCTTTCTTT.

This rearrangement joins TRBV3-1 (or the pseudogene TRBV3-2) to TRBJ2-7; 9 bases map to TRBD1. This CDR3 contains 17 residues. The V segment lost 4 bases and the J segment 0 bases; nucleotides outside the gene matches: 10. CDR1 and CDR2 (germline): LGHDT, YNNKEL (reference sequence). The CDR3 DNA is TGTGCCAGCAGCCCTCGGACAGGGGCCAAAAGCTCCTACGAGCAGTACTTC. As protein: CASSPRTGAKSSYEQYF.

Regarding this clone: Different DNA sequences within this sample yield the same CDR3. The rearrangement links TRBV12-3 or TRBV12-4 to TRBJ1-2, with TRBD1 as a possible D gene (6 bases). V was trimmed by 6 bases and J by 2 bases, leaving 10 bases between them. The length of the CDR3 is 13 residues. The CDR3: CASSATGNYGYTF. CDR3 nucleotides: TGTGCCAGCAGCGCGACAGGAAACTATGGCTACACCTTC.

This clone occurred once. The chain recombines TRBV3-1 (or the pseudogene TRBV3-2) with TRBJ2-7; 8 nucleotides agree with TRBD2. Germline V lookup: CDR1 LGHDT, CDR2 YNNKEL (reference sequence). V lost 2 bases, J lost 9 bases, and 12 bases stayed unmatched. CDR3 length: 15 residues. As DNA, the CDR3 is TGTGCCAGCAGCCAAAGGATTACTAGCGGCCCCGGGCAGTACTTC. Its protein is CASSQRITSGPGQYF.

This sequence joins TRBV7-2 and TRBJ1-1, with 11 bases matching TRBD1. There are 14 residues in the CDR3. The germline gives CDR1 SGHTA, CDR2 FQGNSA. V was clipped by 4 bases and J by 4 bases; unmatched bases: 2. Here the CDR3 reads CASSWTGGFTEAFF. The CDR3 region has the DNA TGTGCCAGCAGCTGGACAGGGGGCTTCACTGAAGCTTTCTTT. The whole variable domain, filled in from reference TRBV7-2 and TRBJ1-1, reads GAGVSQSPSNKVTEKGKDVELRCDPISGHTALYWYRQSLGQGLEFLIYFQGNSAPDKSGLPSDRFSAERTGGSVSTLTIQRTQQEDSAVYLCASSWTGGFTEAFFGQGTRLTVV.

V gene TRBV6-6 combines with J gene TRBJ1-3, with unresolved D. CDR1 is MNHNY and CDR2 is SVGAGI in the germline V gene (reference sequence). Deletions cut 6 bases from V and 0 bases from J, with 12 bases between. The CDR3 has 15 residues. The CDR3 spells CASRDRPGSGNTIYF. Here the CDR3 DNA reads TGTGCCAGCAGAGACCGACCGGGCTCTGGAAACACCATATATTTT.